The clone carrying this T cell receptor beta chain was seen only a few times. Its antigen is not known. This CDR3 spans 17 amino acids. The germline V gene has CDR1 LGHDT and CDR2 YNNKEL (reference sequence). Trimming left V 1 base short and J 2 bases short, with 17 bases between. The sample is drawn from a study of blood T cells in healthy people across ages. Study-wide results and limits: Researchers deemed the diversity estimates from one million T cells underestimates. Per million T cells, TCR beta diversity dropped about linearly as age rose.

A J-beta primer mix and a sample-barcoded 5' primer were used in a second PCR of about 7 to 12 cycles. TCRdb re-called the 5' RACE reads through MiXCR, storing one row per CDR3 protein. This table holds about 700,000 distinct CDR3 sequences, about 34% found once. With each sample, at least 5.5 micrograms of total RNA were extracted. This clonotype was obtained from an elderly woman in good health. Input material: blood. The gene calls are TRBV3-1 and TRBJ1-1; no clear D gene. CDR3 bases: TGTGCCAGCAGCCAAGGTCCGCCAGGCGTCCAAAACACTGAAGCTTTCTTT. Its protein product is CASSQGPPGVQNTEAFF.